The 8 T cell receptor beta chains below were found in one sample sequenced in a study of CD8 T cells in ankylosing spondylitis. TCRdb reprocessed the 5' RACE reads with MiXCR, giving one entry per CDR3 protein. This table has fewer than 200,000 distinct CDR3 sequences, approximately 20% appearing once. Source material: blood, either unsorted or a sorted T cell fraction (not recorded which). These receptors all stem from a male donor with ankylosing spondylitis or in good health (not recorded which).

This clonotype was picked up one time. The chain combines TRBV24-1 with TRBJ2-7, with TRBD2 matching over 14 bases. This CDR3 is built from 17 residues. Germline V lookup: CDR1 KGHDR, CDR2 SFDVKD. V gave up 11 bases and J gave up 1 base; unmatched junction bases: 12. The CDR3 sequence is CAITSGLAGGGSYEQYF. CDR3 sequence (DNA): TGTGCCATCACGTCCGGACTAGCGGGAGGAGGGTCCTACGAGCAGTACTTC.

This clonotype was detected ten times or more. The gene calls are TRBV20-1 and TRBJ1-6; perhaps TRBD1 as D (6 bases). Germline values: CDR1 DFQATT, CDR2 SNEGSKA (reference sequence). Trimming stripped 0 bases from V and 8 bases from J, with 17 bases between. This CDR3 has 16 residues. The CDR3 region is CSARDFQGHIYSPLHF. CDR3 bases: TGCAGTGCTAGAGATTTCCAGGGACACATTTATTCACCCCTCCACTTT.

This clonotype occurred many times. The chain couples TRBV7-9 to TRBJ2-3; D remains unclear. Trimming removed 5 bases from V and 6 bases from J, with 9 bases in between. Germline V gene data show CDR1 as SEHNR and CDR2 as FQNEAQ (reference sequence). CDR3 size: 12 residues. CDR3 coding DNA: TGTGCCAGCAGCCCAATGGGGGATACGCAGTATTTT. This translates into CASSPMGDTQYF. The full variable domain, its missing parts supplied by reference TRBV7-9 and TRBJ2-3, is DTGVSQNPRHKITKRGQNVTFRCDPISEHNRLYWYRQTLGQGPEFLTYFQNEAQLEKSRLLSDRFSAERPKGSFSTLEIQRTEQGDSAMYLCASSPMGDTQYFGPGTRLTVL.

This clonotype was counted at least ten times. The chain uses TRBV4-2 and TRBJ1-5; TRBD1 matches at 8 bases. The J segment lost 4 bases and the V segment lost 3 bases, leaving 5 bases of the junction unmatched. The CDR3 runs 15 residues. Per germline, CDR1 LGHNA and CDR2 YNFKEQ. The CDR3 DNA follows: TGTGCCAGCAGCCAGTCCAGGGGGCCGAATCAGCCCCAGCATTTT. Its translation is CASSQSRGPNQPQHF.

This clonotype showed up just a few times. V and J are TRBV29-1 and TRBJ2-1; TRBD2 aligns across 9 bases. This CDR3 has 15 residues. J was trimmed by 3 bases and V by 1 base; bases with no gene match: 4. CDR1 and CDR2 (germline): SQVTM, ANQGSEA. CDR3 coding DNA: TGCAGCGTTGAAGCACTAGCGGGCTACTACAATGAGCAGTTCTTC. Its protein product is CSVEALAGYYNEQFF.

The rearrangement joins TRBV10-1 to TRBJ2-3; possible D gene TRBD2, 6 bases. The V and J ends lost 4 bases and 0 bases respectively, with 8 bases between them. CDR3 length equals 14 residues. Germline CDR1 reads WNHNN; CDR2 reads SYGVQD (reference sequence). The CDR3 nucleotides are TGCGCCAGCAGTGGGGGACTTAGCACAGATACGCAGTATTTT. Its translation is CASSGGLSTDTQYF.

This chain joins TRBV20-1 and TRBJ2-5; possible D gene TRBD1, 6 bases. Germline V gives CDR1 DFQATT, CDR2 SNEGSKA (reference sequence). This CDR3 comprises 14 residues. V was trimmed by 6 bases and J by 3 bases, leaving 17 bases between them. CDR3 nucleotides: TGCAGTGCGGTCCCCGGGTCAGGGGAAGAGACCCAGTACTTC. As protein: CSAVPGSGEETQYF.

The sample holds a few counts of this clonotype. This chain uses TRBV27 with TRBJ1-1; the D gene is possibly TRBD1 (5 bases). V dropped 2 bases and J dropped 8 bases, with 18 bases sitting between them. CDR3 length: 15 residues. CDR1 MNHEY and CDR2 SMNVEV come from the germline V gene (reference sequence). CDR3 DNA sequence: TGTGCCAGCAGTTTAATAGGAGGGGAGGGGTCCGAAGCTTTCTTT. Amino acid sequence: CASSLIGGEGSEAFF.